The clone carrying this T cell receptor (beta chain) was observed at least ten times. Its antigen remains unknown. V gave up 3 bases and J gave up 0 bases, with 10 bases separating them. CDR3 length: 15 amino acids. CDR1 is SGHRS and CDR2 is YFSETQ in the germline V gene. Libraries of TCR beta came from quantitative 5'-RACE with molecular barcodes. In TCRdb, the 5' RACE reads were re-called with MiXCR into one record per CDR3 protein. The sample has roughly 100,000 distinct CDR3 sequences, about 8.3% seen once; the top ten hold about 9.6%. The sample belongs to a study of CD8 T cells in ankylosing spondylitis. Study findings and constraints: In the blood and synovial fluid of reactive arthritis, some motif variants had been previously reported. Made up of fewer than 10 highly homologous variants, a TCR beta motif appeared characteristic of ankylosing spondylitis blood.

The sequencing sample was made of blood, either unsorted or a sorted T cell fraction (not recorded which). This chain joins TRBV5-1 and TRBJ2-1; a possible D gene is TRBD2 (5 bases). The clonotype originates from a male donor with ankylosing spondylitis or in good health (not recorded which). For the CDR3, the DNA is TGCGCCAGCAGCTGGACTCTGAGCTCCTACAATGAGCAGTTCTTC. Protein sequence: CASSWTLSSYNEQFF.